The 3 T cell receptor beta chains presented below share a single source sample, sequenced in a study of blood T cells in healthy people across ages. With a J-beta primer mix and a sample-barcoded 5' primer, a second PCR ran 7 to 11 cycles. TCRdb ran MiXCR on the 5' RACE reads and lists one entry per CDR3 protein. This table has around 800,000 distinct CDR3 sequences, about half appearing once. Sequences were obtained from blood. These receptor sequences come from a man older than 75 in good health.

V is TRBV10-3 and J is TRBJ1-1, with D tentatively TRBD1 (6 bases). Germline CDR1 ENHRY, CDR2 SYGVKD. The V gene lost 6 bases and the J gene lost 0 bases, with 8 bases spanning the gap. The CDR3 consists of 13 residues. CDR3 sequence (DNA): TGTGCCATCAGGGGGACACTGAACACTGAAGCTTTCTTT. Encoded protein: CAIRGTLNTEAFF.

The genes are TRBV7-2 and TRBJ1-5, with D possibly being TRBD1 (5 bases). Germline V gene lookup returns CDR1 SGHTA and CDR2 FQGNSA. The V end was cut by 2 bases, the J end by 2 bases, with 7 bases between. CDR3 length: 14 residues. CDR3 protein: CASSLSGRNQPQHF. The CDR3 DNA reads as TGTGCCAGCAGCTTATCGGGACGCAATCAGCCCCAGCATTTT.

This chain joins TRBV5-8 and TRBJ1-2; D uncertain. Germline V gives CDR1 SGHTS, CDR2 YDEGEE. The V end was cut by 2 bases, the J end by 4 bases, with 15 bases between. The CDR3 runs to 15 residues. DNA for the CDR3: TGTGCCAGCAGCTTAGACGCAGGCGTCGCCTATGGCTACACCTTC. The encoded protein is CASSLDAGVAYGYTF.